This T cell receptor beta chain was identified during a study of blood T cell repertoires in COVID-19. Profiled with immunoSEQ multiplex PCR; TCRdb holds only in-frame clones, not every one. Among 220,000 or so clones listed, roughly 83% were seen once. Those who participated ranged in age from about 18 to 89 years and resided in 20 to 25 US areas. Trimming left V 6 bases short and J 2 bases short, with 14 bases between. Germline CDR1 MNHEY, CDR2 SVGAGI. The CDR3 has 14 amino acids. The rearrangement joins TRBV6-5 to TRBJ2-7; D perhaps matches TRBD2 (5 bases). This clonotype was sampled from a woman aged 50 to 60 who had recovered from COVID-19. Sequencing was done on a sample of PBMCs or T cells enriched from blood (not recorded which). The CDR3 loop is CASRTRREAYEQYF. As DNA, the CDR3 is TGTGCCAGCAGAACCCGACGGGAAGCCTACGAGCAGTACTTC.